One sample yielded the 19 T cell receptor beta chains listed below, sequenced in a study of blood T cell repertoires in COVID-19. Profiling relied on immunoSEQ multiplex PCR, and the TCRdb table lists in-frame clones only, not all of them. The sample records 200,000 or so clones, almost 90% being singletons. Sequencing used peripheral blood. The source is a woman aged 60-70 years with acute or convalescent COVID-19.

This clone was seen only once. The chain is built from TRBV6-4 and TRBJ2-1; TRBD2 aligns across 10 bases. V was pared by 3 bases and J by 7 bases, with 9 bases of the junction left unmatched. This CDR3 contains 16 residues. In germline, CDR1 is MRHNA, CDR2 SNTAGT. In DNA form, the CDR3 reads TGTGCCAGCAGTGATCTAGCGGGAGTCGTAAGGAATGAGCAGTTCTTC. The encoded protein is CASSDLAGVVRNEQFF.

This CDR3 is CASSQVGQGVHYGYTF. The CDR3 bases are TGTGCCAGCAGCCAAGTAGGACAGGGGGTGCACTATGGCTACACCTTC. The chain couples TRBV4-2 to TRBJ1-2, with TRBD1 matching over 10 bases. With V trimmed by 1 base and J by 3 bases, 5 bases remained unmatched. Germline V lookup: CDR1 LGHNA, CDR2 YNFKEQ. CDR3 length: 16 amino acids.

This clone has more than one count but fewer than ten. The V call is TRBV3-1 (or the pseudogene TRBV3-2), the J call TRBJ2-7, with 10 nucleotides matching TRBD2. The junction had 12 bases not matched to a gene; V was cut back by 3 bases and J by 1 base. CDR1 LGHDT and CDR2 YNNKEL come from the germline V gene (reference sequence). The CDR3 contains 18 residues. In nucleotides, the CDR3 is TGTGCCAGCAGCCACCCCTTGGGAGCGGGGGGGCAGTCCTACGAGCAGTACTTC. Amino acid sequence: CASSHPLGAGGQSYEQYF.

The CDR3 DNA reads TGCGCCAGCAGCTTGGCTGGGGAGGGAGACACCATATATTTT. It is translated as CASSLAGEGDTIYF. This chain joins TRBV5-1 and TRBJ1-3; D is ambiguous. The germline CDR1 and CDR2 sequences are SGHRS and YFSETQ. The CDR3 spans 14 residues. Trimming pared 0 bases from V and 8 bases from J, leaving 12 bases between.

This chain connects TRBV4-2 to TRBJ2-5, with 16 bases aligning to TRBD2. The CDR3 loop spans 18 amino acids. J lost 1 base, V lost 4 bases, and 6 bases had no gene match. Germline values: CDR1 LGHNA, CDR2 YNFKEQ. In DNA, the CDR3 is TGTGCCAGCAGCCTCGGGACTAGCGGGAGGGCCGCCCAAGAGACCCAGTACTTC. This gives the protein CASSLGTSGRAAQETQYF.

The V gene is TRBV5-5, the J gene TRBJ2-3; D remains unclear. Deletions cut 1 base from V and 2 bases from J, with 11 bases between. The germline V gene encodes CDR1 SGHKS and CDR2 YYEKEE (reference sequence). The CDR3 has 15 residues. The CDR3 DNA follows: TGTGCCAGCAGCTTGTATCAGCAGGACACAGATACGCAGTATTTT. Translating it yields CASSLYQQDTDTQYF.

V and J are TRBV11-2 and TRBJ2-3; 8 bases map to TRBD2. This CDR3 has 15 residues. Germline V CDR1 and CDR2: SGHAT, FQNNGV. V lost 3 bases to trimming and J lost 1 base; unmatched junction nucleotides: 3. CDR3 DNA: TGTGCCAGCAGCTTCGGGGGGGCCCGCACAGATACGCAGTATTTT. Encoded protein: CASSFGGARTDTQYF.

The chain has TRBV5-8 and TRBJ1-2; TRBD1 matches at 9 bases. Germline values: CDR1 SGHTS, CDR2 YDEGEE. The CDR3 is made up of 14 amino acids. Unmatched junction bases numbered 5, after V lost 4 bases and J lost 4 bases. The CDR3 DNA follows: TGTGCCAGCAGCCTACGACAGGGGGGCTATGGCTACACCTTC. This gives the protein CASSLRQGGYGYTF.

This clone was observed once. The rearrangement joins TRBV3-1 (or the pseudogene TRBV3-2) to TRBJ2-3; TRBD2 is a possible D gene (5 bases). Germline V gives CDR1 LGHDT, CDR2 YNNKEL (reference sequence). The CDR3 runs 18 residues. Trimming stripped 0 bases from V and 0 bases from J, with 16 bases between. The CDR3 DNA follows: TGTGCCAGCAGCCAAGAAATGGGCCAGCGGATTAGCACAGATACGCAGTATTTT. Its protein product is CASSQEMGQRISTDTQYF.

The gene calls are TRBV28 and TRBJ2-7; D call uncertain. Deletions cut 6 bases from V and 3 bases from J, with 12 bases between. CDR3 length equals 13 residues. Germline V lookup: CDR1 MDHEN, CDR2 SYDVKM. CDR3 sequence reads: CASSRGWVYEQYF. The CDR3 nucleotides are TGTGCCAGCAGCCGAGGTTGGGTCTACGAGCAGTACTTC.

The chain joins TRBV4-3 to TRBJ1-6; D perhaps matches TRBD1 (6 bases). The V end lost 4 bases, the J end lost 11 bases, and 12 bases lay between the germline ends. The germline CDR1 and CDR2 sequences are LGHNA and YSLEER. The CDR3 has 13 residues. As DNA, the CDR3 is TGCGCCAGCAGCCGCGGACAGTCCACACCCCTCCACTTT. This encodes CASSRGQSTPLHF.

V is TRBV6-1 and J is TRBJ1-1, with unresolved D. The length of the CDR3 is 14 residues. Germline assignment: CDR1 MNHNS and CDR2 SASEGT. V was trimmed by 3 bases and J by 5 bases, leaving 13 bases between them. DNA for the CDR3: TGTGCCAGCAGTGACCCGGGCGGGAGAACTGAAGCTTTCTTT. Translating gives CASSDPGGRTEAFF.

The genes are TRBV4-2 and TRBJ2-5, with 7 bases matching TRBD2. J was trimmed by 0 bases and V by 0 bases; bases with no gene match: 10. CDR1 is LGHNA, CDR2 YNFKEQ, per germline. The CDR3 totals 18 residues. For the CDR3, the DNA is TGTGCCAGCAGCCAAGAGTTAGGAGCGGGACGGTACCAAGAGACCCAGTACTTC. Protein product: CASSQELGAGRYQETQYF.

The chain carries TRBV19 and TRBJ2-7; 8 bases are a match to TRBD1. This CDR3 comprises 12 residues. Germline V gives CDR1 LNHDA, CDR2 SQIVND (reference sequence). V trimming: 9 bases; J trimming: 7 bases; junction bases outside the gene matches: 8. The CDR3 spells CASGTGLSEQYF. For the CDR3, the DNA is TGTGCCAGCGGGACAGGACTAAGTGAGCAGTACTTC.

This clone was seen a single time. V and J are TRBV5-1 and TRBJ2-1; TRBD2 matches 12 bases. The CDR3 sequence is 16 residues long. In germline, CDR1 is SGHRS, CDR2 YFSETQ. J gave up 5 bases and V 0 bases, and 3 bases lay outside the gene matches. The CDR3 bases are TGCGCCAGCAGCTTGGCGAGGACTAGCGGGAACAATGAGCAGTTCTTC. Amino acids: CASSLARTSGNNEQFF.

This chain links TRBV5-4 with TRBJ2-7; 10 positions match TRBD2. Germline CDR1 reads SGHNT; CDR2 reads YYREEE (reference sequence). The CDR3 spans 16 residues. Unmatched junction bases numbered 9, after V lost 4 bases and J lost 2 bases. The CDR3: CASSQGLAVNTYEQYF. The CDR3 DNA follows: TGTGCCAGCAGCCAAGGACTAGCGGTTAACACCTACGAGCAGTACTTC. Drawing the rest from reference TRBV5-4 and TRBJ2-7, the complete variable domain is ETGVTQSPTHLIKTRGQQVTLRCSSQSGHNTVSWYQQALGQGPQFIFQYYREEENGRGNFPPRFSGLQFPNYSSELNVNALELDDSALYLCASSQGLAVNTYEQYFGPGTRLTVT.

The CDR3 loop reads CASSQDSPLTGTHLGEQYF. CDR3 nucleotide sequence: TGCGCCAGCAGCCAAGATTCTCCCCTCACCGGGACACACTTAGGAGAGCAGTACTTC. V usage is TRBV4-1 and J usage is TRBJ2-7; D is possibly TRBD1 (6 bases). CDR1 is MGHRA and CDR2 is YSYEKL in the germline V gene. V was shortened by 0 bases and J by 7 bases, with 28 bases between the two germline ends. This CDR3 region has 19 residues.

V usage is TRBV19 and J usage is TRBJ2-1; 12 nucleotides match TRBD1. CDR3 length: 14 amino acids. The ends lost 5 bases at V and 9 bases at J; junction bases unmatched: 5. The germline V gene has CDR1 LNHDA and CDR2 SQIVND (reference sequence). CDR3 amino acids: CASSGGQGASEQFF. CDR3 DNA: TGTGCCAGTAGTGGGGGACAGGGGGCAAGTGAGCAGTTCTTC.

The table lists this clone with a count of one. The gene calls are TRBV24-1 and TRBJ1-2; D is undetermined. Germline CDR1 and CDR2: KGHDR and SFDVKD. This CDR3 contains 14 residues. V was cut by 3 bases and J by 5 bases, with 12 bases left in between. The DNA for the CDR3 is TGTGCCACCAGTGATATTGGAGAAGAGTATGGCTACACCTTC. It encodes CATSDIGEEYGYTF.